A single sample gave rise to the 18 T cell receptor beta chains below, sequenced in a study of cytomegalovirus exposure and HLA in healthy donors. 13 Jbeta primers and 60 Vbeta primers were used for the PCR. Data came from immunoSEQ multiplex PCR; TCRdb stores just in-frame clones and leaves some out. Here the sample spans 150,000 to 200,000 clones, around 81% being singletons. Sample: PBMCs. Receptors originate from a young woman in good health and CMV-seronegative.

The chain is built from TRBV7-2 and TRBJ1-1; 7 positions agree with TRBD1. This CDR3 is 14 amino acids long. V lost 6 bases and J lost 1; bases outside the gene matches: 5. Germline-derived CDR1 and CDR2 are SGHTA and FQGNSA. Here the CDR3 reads CASRTGSPNTEAFF. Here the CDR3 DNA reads TGTGCCAGCAGGACAGGGTCGCCGAACACTGAAGCTTTCTTT.

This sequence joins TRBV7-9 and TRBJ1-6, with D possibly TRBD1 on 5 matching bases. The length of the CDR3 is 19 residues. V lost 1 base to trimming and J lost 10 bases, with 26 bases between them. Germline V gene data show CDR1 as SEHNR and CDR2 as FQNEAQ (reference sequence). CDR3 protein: CASSLVWAGREAIGSPLHF. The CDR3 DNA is TGTGCCAGCAGCTTAGTTTGGGCCGGCAGGGAGGCTATCGGATCACCCCTCCACTTT.

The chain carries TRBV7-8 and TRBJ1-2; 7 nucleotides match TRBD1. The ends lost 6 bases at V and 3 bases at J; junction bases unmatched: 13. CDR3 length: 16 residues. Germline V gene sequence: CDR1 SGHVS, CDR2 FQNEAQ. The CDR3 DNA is TGTGCCAGCAGTCATACTACACGACAGGGCCACTATGGCTACACCTTC. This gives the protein CASSHTTRQGHYGYTF. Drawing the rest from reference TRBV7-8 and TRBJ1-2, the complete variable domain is GAGVSQSPRYKVAKRGQDVALRCDPISGHVSLFWYQQALGQGPEFLTYFQNEAQLDKSGLPSDRFFAERPEGSVSTLKIQRTQQEDSAVYLCASSHTTRQGHYGYTFGSGTRLTVV.

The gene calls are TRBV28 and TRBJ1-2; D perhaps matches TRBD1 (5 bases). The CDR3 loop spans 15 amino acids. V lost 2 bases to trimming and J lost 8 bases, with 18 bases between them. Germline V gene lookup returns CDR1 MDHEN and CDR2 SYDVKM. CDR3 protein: CASSLPWGRVEGYTF. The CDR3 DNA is TGTGCCAGCAGTTTACCCTGGGGCAGGGTTGAGGGCTACACCTTC.

The CDR3 loop reads CASSLAQGAATNEKLFF. The CDR3 DNA reads as TGCGCCAGCAGCTTGGCCCAGGGGGCAGCAACTAATGAAAAACTGTTTTTT. The chain uses TRBV5-1 and TRBJ1-4, with 8 bases that match TRBD1. J gave up 0 bases and V 0 bases, and 4 bases lay outside the gene matches. The CDR3 runs 17 residues. The germline V gene has CDR1 SGHRS and CDR2 YFSETQ.

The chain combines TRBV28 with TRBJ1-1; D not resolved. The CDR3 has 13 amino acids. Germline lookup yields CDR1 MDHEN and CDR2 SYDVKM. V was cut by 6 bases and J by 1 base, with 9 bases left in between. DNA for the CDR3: TGTGCCAGCAGCCCCCCCGGGAACACTGAAGCTTTCTTT. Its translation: CASSPPGNTEAFF.

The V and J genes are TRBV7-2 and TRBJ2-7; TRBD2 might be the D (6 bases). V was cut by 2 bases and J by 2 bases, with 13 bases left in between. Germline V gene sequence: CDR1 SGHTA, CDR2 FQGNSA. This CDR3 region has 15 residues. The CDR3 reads CASSLSPSAPYEQYF. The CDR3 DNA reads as TGTGCCAGCAGCTTATCCCCTAGCGCGCCCTACGAGCAGTACTTC.

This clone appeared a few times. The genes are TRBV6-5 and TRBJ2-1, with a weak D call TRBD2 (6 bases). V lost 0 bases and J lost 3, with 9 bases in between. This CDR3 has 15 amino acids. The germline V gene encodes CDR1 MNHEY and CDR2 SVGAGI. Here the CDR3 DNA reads TGTGCCAGCAGTTACTCTGGCGGGGACTACAATGAGCAGTTCTTC. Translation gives CASSYSGGDYNEQFF.

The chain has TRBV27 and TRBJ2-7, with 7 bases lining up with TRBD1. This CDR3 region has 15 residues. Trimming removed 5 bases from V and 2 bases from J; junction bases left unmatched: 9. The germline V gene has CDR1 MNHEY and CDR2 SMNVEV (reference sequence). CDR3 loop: CASSQNDRAAYEQYF. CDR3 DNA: TGTGCCAGCAGTCAGAATGACAGGGCCGCCTACGAGCAGTACTTC.

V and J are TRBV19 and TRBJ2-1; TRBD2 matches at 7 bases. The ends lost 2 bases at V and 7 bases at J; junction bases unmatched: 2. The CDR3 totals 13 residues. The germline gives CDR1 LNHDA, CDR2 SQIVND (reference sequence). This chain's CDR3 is CASSIRRGNEQFF. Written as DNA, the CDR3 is TGTGCCAGTAGTATAAGGCGGGGGAATGAGCAGTTCTTC.

The CDR3 nucleotides are TGCAGTGCTAGCTATGCTAATGGCTACACCTTC. Its protein is CSASYANGYTF. The chain uses TRBV20-1 and TRBJ1-2; no firm D call. This CDR3 has 11 amino acids. Germline V gene data show CDR1 as DFQATT and CDR2 as SNEGSKA (reference sequence). V was shortened by 3 bases and J by 6 bases, with 8 bases between the two germline ends.

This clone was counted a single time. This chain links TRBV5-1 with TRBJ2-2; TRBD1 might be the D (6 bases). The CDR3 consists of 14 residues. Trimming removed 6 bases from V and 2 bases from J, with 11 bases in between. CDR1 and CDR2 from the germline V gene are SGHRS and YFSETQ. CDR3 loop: CASNEDSNTGELFF. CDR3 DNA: TGCGCCAGCAACGAGGACAGCAACACCGGGGAGCTGTTTTTT.

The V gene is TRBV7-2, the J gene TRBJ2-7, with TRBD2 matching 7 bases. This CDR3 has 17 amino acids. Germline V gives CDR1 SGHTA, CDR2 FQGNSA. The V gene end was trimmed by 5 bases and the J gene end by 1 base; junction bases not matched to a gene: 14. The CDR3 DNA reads TGTGCCAGCAGCACGTCCTCCGGCGGGAGTGTATCCTACGAGCAGTACTTC. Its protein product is CASSTSSGGSVSYEQYF.

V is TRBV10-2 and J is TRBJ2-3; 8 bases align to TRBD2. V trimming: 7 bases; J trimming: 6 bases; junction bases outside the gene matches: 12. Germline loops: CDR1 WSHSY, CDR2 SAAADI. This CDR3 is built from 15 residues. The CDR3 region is CASKVGGGFRDTQYF. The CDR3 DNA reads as TGCGCCAGCAAGGTCGGCGGGGGGTTTCGGGATACGCAGTATTTT.

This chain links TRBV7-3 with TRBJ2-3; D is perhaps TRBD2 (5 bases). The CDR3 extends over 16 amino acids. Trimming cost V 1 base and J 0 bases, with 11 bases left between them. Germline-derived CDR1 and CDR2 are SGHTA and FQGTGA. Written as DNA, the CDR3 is TGTGCCAGCAGCTTAAGCGCGGGCAGGAGCACAGATACGCAGTATTTT. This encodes CASSLSAGRSTDTQYF.

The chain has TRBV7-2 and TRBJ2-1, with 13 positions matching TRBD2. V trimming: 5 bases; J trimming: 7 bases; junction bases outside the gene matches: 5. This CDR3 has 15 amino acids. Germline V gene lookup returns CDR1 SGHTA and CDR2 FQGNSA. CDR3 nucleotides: TGTGCCAGCAGCCCAACTAGCGGGAGGGCGAATGAGCAGTTCTTC. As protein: CASSPTSGRANEQFF.

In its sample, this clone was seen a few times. The CDR3 sequence is CASSPPVAGGTGELFF. The CDR3 DNA reads as TGTGCCAGCTCACCACCGGTGGCAGGAGGAACCGGGGAGCTGTTTTTT. The chain employs TRBV18 and TRBJ2-2, with D possibly being TRBD2 (5 bases). V lost 0 bases, J lost 5 bases, and 13 bases lay in between. CDR1 KGHSH and CDR2 LQKENI come from the germline V gene. This CDR3 contains 16 residues.

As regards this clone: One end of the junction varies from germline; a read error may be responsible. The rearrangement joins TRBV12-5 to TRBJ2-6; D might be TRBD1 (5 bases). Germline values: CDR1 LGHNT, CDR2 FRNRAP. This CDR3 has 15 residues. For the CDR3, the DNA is TGTGCTAGTGGTTTGGCACAGCCTGGGGCCAACGGCCTGACTTTC. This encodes CASGLAQPGANGLTF.